This entry lists 11 T cell receptor beta chains sequenced from one sample in a study of T cells after yellow fever vaccination. TCRdb called the 5' RACE reads again in MiXCR, with one record for every CDR3 protein. The profile shows 600,000 to 750,000 distinct CDR3 sequences, 9% to 15% of them singletons. Source: PBMCs, taken on the day of the yellow fever booster vaccination. Receptors originate from a man between 25 and 39 years old who received the YFV17D yellow fever vaccine.

This chain uses TRBV10-3 with TRBJ1-5; maybe TRBD1 (6 bases). This CDR3 comprises 15 residues. The V end was cut by 6 bases, the J end by 1 base, with 13 bases between. CDR1 ENHRY and CDR2 SYGVKD come from the germline V gene. CDR3 sequence: CAISLGAGSNQPQHF. CDR3 DNA: TGTGCCATCAGCCTGGGGGCCGGAAGCAATCAGCCCCAGCATTTT.

This clonotype was seen once. This chain connects TRBV18 to TRBJ1-2; 9 nucleotides agree with TRBD1. After removal of 6 bases from V and 0 bases from J, the junction contained 14 bases not matched to a gene. Germline V gene sequence: CDR1 KGHSH, CDR2 LQKENI. The CDR3 length is 18 residues. CDR3 DNA: TGTGCCAGCTCCACGAGAACAGGGGGCAAAGGAGCTAACTATGGCTACACCTTC. This gives the protein CASSTRTGGKGANYGYTF.

This sequence joins TRBV7-6 and TRBJ2-7; D might be TRBD1 (5 bases). Germline lookup yields CDR1 SGHVS and CDR2 FNYEAQ. V lost 1 base to trimming and J lost 2 bases, with 15 bases between them. This CDR3 is 16 amino acids long. CDR3 region: CASSLGSGMDTYEQYF. As DNA, the CDR3 is TGTGCCAGCAGCTTAGGTTCAGGAATGGACACCTACGAGCAGTACTTC.

This clonotype was counted between two and nine times. The CDR3 DNA is TGCAGTGCTAGACTCAGTGAGGAGGGAGGGGATACGCAGTATTTT. It encodes CSARLSEEGGDTQYF. The V call is TRBV20-1, the J call TRBJ2-3; TRBD2 matches at 7 bases. The CDR3 totals 15 residues. Germline values: CDR1 DFQATT, CDR2 SNEGSKA (reference sequence). V dropped 2 bases and J dropped 6; count of bases not matched to a gene: 11.

The V call is TRBV3-1, the J call TRBJ2-3, with 7 positions matching TRBD2. Trimming at V came to 1 base and at J to 0 bases, leaving 4 bases not matched to a gene. The V gene's germline CDR1 is LGHDT and CDR2 YNNKEL (reference sequence). This CDR3 spans 16 amino acids. CDR3 sequence (DNA): TGTGCCAGCAGCCAAGGAGGAGCGGGAAGCACAGATACGCAGTATTTT. Its protein product is CASSQGGAGSTDTQYF.

The genes are TRBV27 and TRBJ2-7, with 7 bases that match TRBD2. The CDR3 sequence is 15 residues long. Trimming at V came to 6 bases and at J to 0 bases, leaving 8 bases not matched to a gene. The germline CDR1 and CDR2 sequences are MNHEY and SMNVEV (reference sequence). This chain's CDR3 is CASSSRPGGSYEQYF. CDR3 DNA: TGTGCCAGCAGCTCGCGGCCGGGGGGCTCCTACGAGCAGTACTTC.

The chain uses TRBV29-1 and TRBJ2-7; TRBD1 matches at 9 bases. Germline V gives CDR1 SQVTM, CDR2 ANQGSEA. J was trimmed by 3 bases and V by 4 bases; bases with no gene match: 4. The CDR3 extends over 13 amino acids. The CDR3 DNA is TGCAGCGTTGTGGGACAGGGTTTCTACGAGCAGTACTTC. This gives the protein CSVVGQGFYEQYF.

This clonotype was observed a few times. The chain employs TRBV7-2 and TRBJ2-1; 8 bases map to TRBD1. Trimming removed 5 bases from V and 7 bases from J; junction bases left unmatched: 10. There are 15 residues in the CDR3. Germline V gene sequence: CDR1 SGHTA, CDR2 FQGNSA. CDR3 in amino acids: CASSGRTGSRNEQFF. In nucleotides, the CDR3 is TGTGCCAGCAGCGGACGGACAGGGTCGAGGAATGAGCAGTTCTTC.

This clonotype occurred a few times. The rearrangement joins TRBV5-6 to TRBJ1-2; 8 positions agree with TRBD1. Germline-derived CDR1 and CDR2 are SGHDT and YYEEEE. The CDR3 runs 15 residues. V lost 0 bases and J lost 3; bases outside the gene matches: 4. CDR3 residues: CASSLASGGYYGYTF. The DNA for the CDR3 is TGTGCCAGCAGCTTGGCCTCAGGGGGCTACTATGGCTACACCTTC.

This rearrangement joins TRBV20-1 to TRBJ2-1; D perhaps matches TRBD1 (5 bases). Germline lookup yields CDR1 DFQATT and CDR2 SNEGSKA (reference sequence). Trimming took off 2 bases at V and 3 bases at J, with 11 bases between the two ends. The CDR3 has 14 residues. The CDR3 region has the DNA TGCAGTGCTAGACTGGACAAAAACTACAATGAGCAGTTCTTC. The encoded protein is CSARLDKNYNEQFF.

The J gene is TRBJ1-1, the V gene TRBV5-8; maybe TRBD1 (5 bases). V was clipped by 4 bases and J by 6 bases, with 16 bases between them. Germline CDR1 SGHTS, CDR2 YDEGEE. This CDR3 has 14 residues. The CDR3 region has the DNA TGTGCCAGCAGCCTCGAAAGGGGTCGGGCTGAAGCTTTCTTT. It specifies CASSLERGRAEAFF.